The 5 T cell receptor beta chains presented below share a single source sample, sequenced in a study of long-term antiretroviral therapy in people with HIV. Sequencing relied on immunoSEQ assay v3.0, run at survey level. The table came from immunoSEQ multiplex PCR; TCRdb's copy has only in-frame clones and leaves some out. The top ten hold less than 20% of the sample, which has about 22,000 clones, 84% seen once. The specimen was unsorted PBMCs, collected 0.5 years before starting antiretroviral therapy. All receptors come from a man aged 40-55 years with HIV.

This clone was counted once. V and J are TRBV5-1 and TRBJ2-2, with D tentatively TRBD1 or TRBD2 (6 bases each). CDR3 size: 14 residues. Deletions cut 0 bases from V and 4 bases from J, with 7 bases between. In germline, CDR1 is SGHRS, CDR2 YFSETQ. CDR3 loop: CASSLAGATGELFF. The DNA of the CDR3 is TGCGCCAGCAGCTTGGCGGGGGCCACCGGGGAGCTGTTTTTT.

The rearrangement links TRBV7-6 to TRBJ1-2; TRBD1 aligns across 8 bases. Germline V gene lookup returns CDR1 SGHVS and CDR2 FNYEAQ. This CDR3 contains 14 residues. J lost 6 bases, V lost 3 bases, and 6 bases had no gene match. CDR3 loop: CASSFSTGGNGYTF. The CDR3 DNA is TGTGCCAGCAGCTTCTCTACAGGGGGGAATGGCTACACCTTC.

The chain combines TRBV7-9 with TRBJ2-3; 7 bases fit TRBD1. V shed 5 bases, J shed 2 bases, and the junction held 7 bases outside the gene matches. Germline V lookup: CDR1 SEHNR, CDR2 FQNEAQ (reference sequence). This CDR3 is 15 amino acids long. The CDR3 loop reads CASSPRQGPTDTQYF. The CDR3 nucleotides are TGTGCCAGCAGCCCTCGACAGGGACCCACAGATACGCAGTATTTT.

The chain combines TRBV7-2 with TRBJ1-4; D is undetermined. Per germline, CDR1 SGHTA and CDR2 FQGNSA. There are 15 residues in the CDR3. Trimming took off 3 bases at V and 1 base at J, with 9 bases between the two ends. In nucleotides, the CDR3 is TGTGCCAGCAGCTTGGTCGGGCGAACTAATGAAAAACTGTTTTTT. Protein sequence: CASSLVGRTNEKLFF. The complete variable domain, with remaining parts taken from reference TRBV7-2 and TRBJ1-4, reads GAGVSQSPSNKVTEKGKDVELRCDPISGHTALYWYRQSLGQGLEFLIYFQGNSAPDKSGLPSDRFSAERTGGSVSTLTIQRTQQEDSAVYLCASSLVGRTNEKLFFGSGTQLSVL.

The chain recombines TRBV5-1 with TRBJ1-2; D unclear. Germline V gene data show CDR1 as SGHRS and CDR2 as YFSETQ. V lost 0 bases and J lost 5, with 8 bases in between. The CDR3 is 13 amino acids. CDR3 coding DNA: TGCGCCAGCAGCTTGGCATCGAGTTATGGCTACACCTTC. Translated, it gives CASSLASSYGYTF.